This entry lists 21 T cell receptor beta chains sequenced from one sample in a study of blood T cell repertoires in COVID-19. This table comes from immunoSEQ multiplex PCR, and its TCRdb copy is limited to in-frame clones, with some not included. The table lists about 300,000 clones, roughly 90% of them singletons, with roughly 1.1% in the top ten. The sequenced material came from PBMCs or T cells enriched from blood (not recorded which). The source of these receptors is a woman aged 25 to 39 who had recovered from COVID-19.

The J gene is TRBJ2-7, the V gene TRBV3-1 (or the pseudogene TRBV3-2), with TRBD2 as a possible D gene (6 bases). Germline V gene data show CDR1 as LGHDT and CDR2 as YNNKEL (reference sequence). V was shortened by 2 bases and J by 0 bases, with 11 bases between the two germline ends. The CDR3 has 15 residues. Here the CDR3 DNA reads TGTGCCAGCAGCCAAACGCGGGGCGCCTCCTACGAGCAGTACTTC. This sequence encodes CASSQTRGASYEQYF.

The rearrangement joins TRBV29-1 to TRBJ2-7; D unclear. CDR1 and CDR2 from the germline V gene are SQVTM and ANQGSEA. The CDR3 has 14 residues. V was cut by 5 bases and J by 3 bases, with 17 bases left in between. CDR3 nucleotide sequence: TGCAGCGTTATTAAGCAACTCGAGGTCTACGAGCAGTACTTC. This codes for CSVIKQLEVYEQYF.

The chain uses TRBV28 and TRBJ2-3; D uncertain. V was trimmed by 6 bases and J by 2 bases, leaving 12 bases between them. The CDR3 covers 14 residues. Germline CDR1 and CDR2: MDHEN and SYDVKM. CDR3 sequence: CASRRHGSTDTQYF. CDR3 DNA: TGTGCCAGCAGAAGACATGGATCCACAGATACGCAGTATTTT.

The chain joins TRBV5-5 to TRBJ2-7, with D uncertain. There are 12 residues in the CDR3. Germline values: CDR1 SGHKS, CDR2 YYEKEE (reference sequence). The V and J ends lost 2 bases and 3 bases respectively, with 6 bases between them. Here the CDR3 reads CASSFEDYEQYF. CDR3 nucleotides: TGTGCCAGCAGCTTTGAGGACTACGAGCAGTACTTC.

V usage is TRBV7-2 and J usage is TRBJ2-7, with 8 positions matching TRBD2. Germline loops: CDR1 SGHTA, CDR2 FQGNSA. Germline trimming cut 5 bases from V and 1 base from J; bases unmatched to any gene: 10. This CDR3 region has 16 residues. The CDR3 DNA reads TGTGCCAGCAGCATCAGATCCGGGACTAGTTCCTACGAGCAGTACTTC. This gives the protein CASSIRSGTSSYEQYF. The whole variable domain, remainder taken from reference TRBV7-2 and TRBJ2-7, is GAGVSQSPSNKVTEKGKDVELRCDPISGHTALYWYRQSLGQGLEFLIYFQGNSAPDKSGLPSDRFSAERTGGSVSTLTIQRTQQEDSAVYLCASSIRSGTSSYEQYFGPGTRLTVT.

The chain links TRBV30 to TRBJ1-2; D unclear. Germline CDR1 is GTSNPN and CDR2 is SVGIG (reference sequence). V lost 0 bases, J lost 6 bases, and 11 bases lay in between. CDR3 length: 13 amino acids. The chain's CDR3 is CAWSVRRLNGYTF. The CDR3 DNA is TGTGCCTGGAGTGTTAGGAGACTTAATGGCTACACCTTC.

The rearrangement links TRBV20-1 to TRBJ2-3, with 8 bases fitting TRBD1. Germline loops: CDR1 DFQATT, CDR2 SNEGSKA (reference sequence). Unmatched junction bases numbered 5, after V lost 3 bases and J lost 3 bases. The CDR3 is 14 amino acids. In nucleotides, the CDR3 is TGCAGTGCTAGTTCCCGACAGGGGACAGATACGCAGTATTTT. This translates into CSASSRQGTDTQYF.

The chain combines TRBV23-1 with TRBJ1-2, with 8 bases identical to TRBD1. TRBV23-1 is annotated as an ORF whose role is uncertain. Trimming removed 0 bases from V and 7 bases from J; junction bases left unmatched: 10. The CDR3 spans 16 residues. Here the CDR3 DNA reads TGCGCCAGCAGTCAATCTCTAATATCAGGGGGCCTTGGCTACACCTTC. Protein: CASSQSLISGGLGYTF.

The genes are TRBV27 and TRBJ1-2; 9 bases are a match to TRBD1. There are 15 residues in the CDR3. Germline lookup yields CDR1 MNHEY and CDR2 SMNVEV (reference sequence). With 4 bases clipped from V and 11 bases from J, the junction kept 14 bases outside the gene matches. The CDR3 sequence is CASSSSGTGRLWYTF. CDR3 in DNA: TGTGCCAGCAGTTCTTCCGGGACAGGGAGATTGTGGTACACCTTC.

This clone was counted a single time. The chain joins TRBV30 to TRBJ2-7; D might be TRBD1 (5 bases). The germline V gene encodes CDR1 GTSNPN and CDR2 SVGIG (reference sequence). Trimming pared 4 bases from V and 4 bases from J, leaving 17 bases between. CDR3 length: 14 amino acids. The CDR3 loop is CAWNQGVVMYEQYF. CDR3 nucleotide sequence: TGTGCCTGGAACCAGGGCGTGGTGATGTACGAGCAGTACTTC.

The rearrangement links TRBV7-3 to TRBJ2-7; TRBD1 might be the D (6 bases). Trimming removed 5 bases at V and 2 bases at J, with 22 bases between. Germline V gene data show CDR1 as SGHTA and CDR2 as FQGTGA. The CDR3 has 17 residues. The CDR3, as DNA: TGTGCCAGCAGCCCGACAGGAAAGAAAATTCCCCCCTACGAGCAGTACTTC. Its protein is CASSPTGKKIPPYEQYF.

This clone was recorded once. This CDR3 is CASNREGSYNEQFF. The CDR3 DNA reads TGTGCCAGCAATCGGGAGGGCTCCTACAATGAGCAGTTCTTC. The V call is TRBV6-5, the J call TRBJ2-1, with 8 bases lining up with TRBD2. The J segment lost 0 bases and the V segment lost 7 bases, leaving 2 bases of the junction unmatched. Per the germline V gene, CDR1 is MNHEY and CDR2 is SVGAGI. The CDR3 is 14 amino acids.

The CDR3 sequence: CASSISAVATGELFF. CDR3 in DNA: TGTGCCAGTAGTATCTCGGCGGTGGCCACCGGGGAGCTGTTTTTT. V and J are TRBV19 and TRBJ2-2; D not resolved. CDR1 and CDR2 from the germline V gene are LNHDA and SQIVND (reference sequence). The V and J ends lost 3 bases and 4 bases respectively, with 12 bases between them. This CDR3 spans 15 amino acids.

The chain combines TRBV2 with TRBJ2-7, with 8 bases fitting TRBD1. The V gene end was trimmed by 6 bases and the J gene end by 4 bases; junction bases not matched to a gene: 5. Germline assignment: CDR1 SNHLY and CDR2 FYNNEI. There are 13 residues in the CDR3. The CDR3 reads CASRQGEPYEQYF. The CDR3 DNA reads as TGTGCCAGCAGACAGGGGGAACCGTACGAGCAGTACTTC.

The chain employs TRBV19 and TRBJ1-6, with D possibly TRBD1 on 5 matching bases. CDR3 length: 15 residues. Germline loops: CDR1 LNHDA, CDR2 SQIVND (reference sequence). Between the trimmed V and J ends, which lost 5 bases and 6 bases, there was a span of 14 bases. For the CDR3, the DNA is TGTGCCAGTAGTGCCGGGTTGGGGGGTAATTCACCCCTCCACTTT. Translating it yields CASSAGLGGNSPLHF.

This chain joins TRBV7-2 and TRBJ2-5; D is unclear. V was clipped by 4 bases and J by 2 bases, with 5 bases between them. Germline V gene data show CDR1 as SGHTA and CDR2 as FQGNSA. The CDR3 has 12 residues. The CDR3 DNA sequence: TGTGCCAGCAGCTCGTTACAAGAGACCCAGTACTTC. Encoded protein: CASSSLQETQYF.

The chain links TRBV14 to TRBJ2-2; 8 positions match TRBD2. V lost 6 bases to trimming and J lost 5 bases; unmatched junction nucleotides: 5. Germline V gene data show CDR1 as SGHDN and CDR2 as FVKESK. This CDR3 has 14 amino acids. The CDR3, as DNA: TGTGCCAGCAGAGTGGCTAGCGGGACCGGGGAGCTGTTTTTT. It encodes CASRVASGTGELFF.

The CDR3: CASSFTGDTGSEQFF. In DNA, the CDR3 is TGTGCCAGCAGCTTCACAGGGGACACAGGGAGTGAGCAGTTCTTC. The chain couples TRBV7-3 to TRBJ2-1; 7 nucleotides match TRBD1. CDR3 size: 15 residues. Germline-derived CDR1 and CDR2 are SGHTA and FQGTGA. The junction had 11 bases not matched to a gene; V was cut back by 3 bases and J by 9 bases.

This clone appeared once. The chain carries TRBV28 and TRBJ2-1, with D possibly TRBD1 on 6 matching bases. Germline V lookup: CDR1 MDHEN, CDR2 SYDVKM. V was pared by 2 bases and J by 3 bases, with 11 bases between. The CDR3 loop spans 15 amino acids. The CDR3 protein is CASSLLGGNYNEQFF. DNA for the CDR3: TGTGCCAGCAGTTTACTAGGGGGAAACTACAATGAGCAGTTCTTC.

The sample holds a few counts of this clone. The rearrangement links TRBV27 to TRBJ1-2, with D perhaps TRBD1 (6 bases). Germline V gene lookup returns CDR1 MNHEY and CDR2 SMNVEV (reference sequence). The V and J ends lost 5 bases and 2 bases respectively, with 21 bases between them. The CDR3 sequence is 17 residues long. The CDR3 sequence: CASSLLQGPGGNYGYTF. Here the CDR3 DNA reads TGTGCCAGCAGTCTACTACAGGGTCCGGGTGGGAACTATGGCTACACCTTC.

The V call is TRBV7-8, the J call TRBJ1-5; TRBD1 matches at 8 bases. This CDR3 contains 16 residues. The germline gives CDR1 SGHVS, CDR2 FQNEAQ. Trimming took 3 bases from V and 2 from J; bases not matched to a gene: 6. The CDR3 DNA sequence: TGTGCCAGCAGCTTCGGACAGGGTAAGGGCAATCAGCCCCAGCATTTT. Its translation: CASSFGQGKGNQPQHF.